Below are 29 T cell receptor beta chains sequenced from a single sample in a study of Tregs in tolerant kidney transplant recipients. The repertoire was sequenced with immunoSEQ multiplex PCR; TCRdb's copy has only in-frame clones and lacks some. The listing contains roughly 25,000 clones. Recipients received nonmyeloablative bone marrow transplants from related graft donors, with transient mixed chimerism. Here the sequenced sample was CD4+ T cells from blood (PBMCs), taken 6 months after the transplant. Receptor source: a human patient who received a combined kidney and bone marrow transplant. The graft donor may be the source of some T cells.

In regard to this clone: The read terminates 3 residues ahead of where the CDR3 ends, so the germline J gene completes it. The V call is TRBV19, the J call TRBJ1-6; TRBD1 matches at 8 bases. The germline gives CDR1 LNHDA, CDR2 SQIVND (reference sequence). The V gene end was trimmed by 6 bases and the J gene end by 9 bases; junction bases not matched to a gene: 4. The CDR3 sequence is 13 residues long. Partial CDR3 DNA: TGTGCCAGTAGGGACAGGGCTGGTTCACCC. Its translation is CASRDRAGSP. The full CDR3 protein is CASRDRAGSPLHF.

For this clone: The CDR3 end is not reached by the read, which stops 3 residues before it; the germline J gene fills it in. The chain employs TRBV7-9 and TRBJ1-2; TRBD1 aligns across 8 bases. CDR1 is SEHNR, CDR2 FQNEAQ, per germline (reference sequence). With 6 bases clipped from V and 5 bases from J, the junction kept 8 bases outside the gene matches. The CDR3 extends over 14 amino acids. The CDR3 spells CASRPGTGRYGYTF. The CDR3 bases that were read are TGTGCCAGCAGACCCGGGACAGGAAGATATGGC. Using reference TRBV7-9 and TRBJ1-2 for the parts outside the CDR3, the full variable domain is DTGVSQNPRHKITKRGQNVTFRCDPISEHNRLYWYRQTLGQGPEFLTYFQNEAQLEKSRLLSDRFSAERPKGSFSTLEIQRTEQGDSAMYLCASRPGTGRYGYTFGSGTRLTVV.

On this clone: The read falls 3 residues short of the CDR3 end, and the missing part is taken from the germline J gene. The V call is TRBV20-1, the J call TRBJ1-5; possibly TRBD1 for D (6 bases). The CDR3 has 13 residues. Germline assignment: CDR1 DFQATT and CDR2 SNEGSKA (reference sequence). The V end lost 5 bases, the J end lost 6 bases, and 14 bases lay between the germline ends. The CDR3 protein is CSAPSGGPQPQHF. CDR3 DNA (partial): TGCAGTGCTCCCTCCGGGGGGCCTCAGCCC.

Partial CDR3 DNA: TGTGCCAGCAGGACACCAACCCCCTACGAG. Translation gives CASRTPTPYE. The complete CDR3 protein is CASRTPTPYEQYF. The gene calls are TRBV6-2 or TRBV6-3 and TRBJ2-7; D ambiguous. The CDR3 end is not reached by the read, which stops 3 residues before it; the germline J gene fills it in. Per the germline V gene, CDR1 is MNHEY and CDR2 is SVGEGT. The CDR3 has 13 amino acids. V was trimmed by 6 bases and J by 2 bases, leaving 11 bases between them.

Turning to this clone: The read ends 3 residues early relative to the CDR3; the germline J gene fills the gap. V and J are TRBV2 and TRBJ1-3; D gene ambiguous. V shed 7 bases and J shed 0 bases, with 7 bases lying between them. Germline V gene sequence: CDR1 SNHLY, CDR2 FYNNEI. CDR3 size: 13 residues. CDR3 DNA (partial): TGTGCCAGCATCCCCAACTCTGGAAACACC. Translated, it gives CASIPNSGNT. The whole CDR3 sequence is CASIPNSGNTIYF.

A word on this clone: The read gets to within 3 residues of the CDR3 end, and the germline J gene fills in the rest. The chain is built from TRBV19 and TRBJ2-7; 7 bases are a match to TRBD2. This CDR3 comprises 14 residues. In germline, CDR1 is LNHDA, CDR2 SQIVND (reference sequence). The J segment lost 0 bases and the V segment lost 1 base, leaving 0 bases of the junction unmatched. CDR3 protein: CASSIVAGSYEQYF. The part of the CDR3 DNA that was read is TGTGCCAGTAGTATAGTAGCGGGCTCCTACGAG.

As to this clone: The CDR3 goes on 3 residues after the read ends, and that part is filled in from the germline J gene. V usage is TRBV14 and J usage is TRBJ2-7; the D gene is possibly TRBD2 (6 bases). In germline, CDR1 is SGHDN, CDR2 FVKESK. CDR3 length: 13 amino acids. V lost 6 bases and J lost 4, with 13 bases in between. CDR3 protein: CASSQRGGYEQYF. The sequenced CDR3 bases are TGTGCCAGCAGTCAGCGTGGGGGGTACGAG.

In regard to this clone: From the germline J gene comes the end of the CDR3, since the read stops 3 residues before it. V usage is TRBV19 and J usage is TRBJ1-2, with TRBD1 matching over 8 bases. This CDR3 contains 14 residues. CDR1 is LNHDA and CDR2 is SQIVND in the germline V gene (reference sequence). V shed 4 bases and J 5 bases; nucleotides not matched to a gene: 6. This CDR3 reads CASSNGQGLYGYTF. CDR3 bases read: TGTGCCAGTAGTAACGGACAGGGTCTGTATGGC.

In regard to this clone: The read is 3 residues too short to cover the CDR3 end, so that end is filled in from the germline J gene. V and J are TRBV20-1 and TRBJ2-3; 9 nucleotides agree with TRBD2. Germline trimming cut 2 bases from V and 4 bases from J; bases unmatched to any gene: 22. The CDR3 length is 20 residues. Germline V gene data show CDR1 as DFQATT and CDR2 as SNEGSKA (reference sequence). The chain's CDR3 is CSARRTPGSPLERGADTQYF. Partial CDR3 DNA: TGCAGTGCTAGAAGGACCCCAGGCTCCCCACTGGAGCGGGGGGCAGATACG.

Regarding this clone: The read halts 3 residues ahead of the CDR3 end, with the missing end drawn from the germline J gene. The gene calls are TRBV7-2 and TRBJ2-3; a weak D match, TRBD2 (6 bases). The length of the CDR3 is 15 residues. V lost 3 bases and J lost 0, with 10 bases in between. Germline V gives CDR1 SGHTA, CDR2 FQGNSA. This CDR3 is CASSLAGTSTDTQYF. Incomplete CDR3 DNA: TGTGCCAGCAGCTTGGCCGGGACTAGCACAGATACG.

As regards this clone: The read ends 3 residues early relative to the CDR3; the germline J gene fills the gap. This sequence joins TRBV19 and TRBJ1-3; D might be TRBD1 (6 bases). CDR3 length: 14 residues. Germline-derived CDR1 and CDR2 are LNHDA and SQIVND (reference sequence). Trimming took off 10 bases at V and 2 bases at J, with 15 bases between the two ends. The CDR3 protein is CATSRDRPGNTIYF. The covered CDR3 bases are TGTGCCACGTCGAGAGACAGGCCTGGAAACACC.

In regard to this clone: The CDR3 goes on 3 residues after the read ends, and that part is filled in from the germline J gene. The V call is TRBV5-5, the J call TRBJ1-2; no definite D call. The CDR3 has 13 amino acids. Germline CDR1 is SGHKS and CDR2 is YYEKEE (reference sequence). The ends were cut back, 7 bases at V and 5 bases at J, with 15 bases in the middle. The CDR3 loop reads CASSLGGRYGYTF. CDR3 DNA, as far as it was read: TGTGCCAGCTCTCTCGGCGGTAGATATGGC. Looking up the rest from reference TRBV5-5 and TRBJ1-2 gives the full variable domain: DAGVTQSPTHLIKTRGQQVTLRCSPISGHKSVSWYQQVLGQGPQFIFQYYEKEERGRGNFPDRFSARQFPNYSSELNVNALLLGDSALYLCASSLGGRYGYTFGSGTRLTVV.

Notes on this clone: The CDR3 end lies 3 residues beyond the end of the read and is filled in from the germline J gene. The J gene is TRBJ1-2, the V gene TRBV7-2; 7 nucleotides line up with TRBD1. This CDR3 is 14 amino acids long. The germline V gene has CDR1 SGHTA and CDR2 FQGNSA. This CDR3 reads CASSPLQGDGGYTF. The part of the CDR3 DNA that was read is TGTGCCAGCAGCCCCCTCCAGGGGGATGGAGGC.

Notes on this clone: The read stops 3 residues short of the end of the CDR3; the missing end is completed from the germline J gene. The chain carries TRBV10-1 and TRBJ1-2; maybe TRBD1 (6 bases). The CDR3 runs 13 residues. Trimming cost V 4 bases and J 5 bases, with 11 bases left between them. Germline V CDR1 and CDR2: WNHNN, SYGVQD (reference sequence). The CDR3 spells CASSAGAIYGYTF. The DNA read from the CDR3 is TGCGCCAGCAGTGCAGGGGCCATTTATGGC.

On this clone itself: Coverage ceases 3 residues before the CDR3 finishes, and the germline J gene fills in the end. This sequence joins TRBV28 and TRBJ1-2; TRBD1 agrees at 8 bases. V gave up 6 bases and J gave up 3 bases; unmatched junction bases: 0. The length of the CDR3 is 12 residues. Germline values: CDR1 MDHEN, CDR2 SYDVKM. CDR3 protein: CASRTGDYGYTF. The DNA read from the CDR3 is TGTGCCAGCAGGACAGGGGACTATGGC.

About this clone itself: The read finishes 3 residues shy of the CDR3 end, and the germline J gene is used to complete it. This chain uses TRBV5-1 with TRBJ2-1, with TRBD2 matching over 10 bases. Per the germline V gene, CDR1 is SGHRS and CDR2 is YFSETQ. The V segment lost 0 bases and the J segment 8 bases; nucleotides outside the gene matches: 5. CDR3 length: 15 residues. CDR3 in amino acids: CASSLEASGSDEQFF. The sequenced part of the CDR3 DNA is TGCGCCAGCAGCTTGGAGGCTAGCGGGAGCGATGAG.

As concerns this clone: The CDR3 is cut off 3 residues early in the read; its end comes from the germline J gene. The chain links TRBV30 to TRBJ1-6; maybe TRBD1 (6 bases). This CDR3 region has 14 residues. The germline V and J ends were trimmed by 5 bases and 7 bases, with 15 bases remaining between them. From germline, CDR1 is GTSNPN and CDR2 SVGIG (reference sequence). The CDR3 DNA, read in part, is TGTGCCTGGGGTACAGGGAGAGTAAATTCACCC. This sequence encodes CAWGTGRVNSP. The whole CDR3 is CAWGTGRVNSPLHF.

A note on this clone: The observed sequence ends 3 residues before the CDR3 terminus, with the missing tail filled in from the germline J gene. This rearrangement joins TRBV5-1 to TRBJ2-5; 8 positions match TRBD1. The J segment lost 5 bases and the V segment lost 0 bases, leaving 6 bases of the junction unmatched. This CDR3 region has 15 residues. The germline gives CDR1 SGHRS, CDR2 YFSETQ. Here the CDR3 reads CASSLAPGQEETQYF. Partial CDR3 DNA: TGCGCCAGCAGCTTGGCGCCGGGACAGGAGGAGACC.

With regard to this clone: The read terminates 3 residues ahead of where the CDR3 ends, so the germline J gene completes it. This chain joins TRBV2 and TRBJ1-1, with a tentative D call TRBD1 (6 bases). Germline V CDR1 and CDR2: SNHLY, FYNNEI. Trimming shortened V by 2 bases and J by 5 bases, and 12 bases separated the two germline ends. The CDR3 runs to 14 residues. The CDR3 sequence: CASSEPPGTTEAFF. Partial CDR3 DNA: TGTGCCAGCAGTGAACCCCCAGGGACAACTGAA.

A note on this clone: The sequence runs out 3 residues before the end of the CDR3; the remainder is reconstructed from the germline J gene. V usage is TRBV5-1 and J usage is TRBJ2-4, with 10 positions matching TRBD2. V lost 3 bases to trimming and J lost 4 bases; unmatched junction nucleotides: 10. The germline V gene has CDR1 SGHRS and CDR2 YFSETQ. The CDR3 extends over 17 amino acids. The covered CDR3 bases are TGCGCCAGCAGCTCTAGTCGGACTAGCGGTACTAAAAACATT. It yields the protein CASSSSRTSGTKNI. From start to end, the CDR3 is CASSSSRTSGTKNIQYF. Using reference TRBV5-1 and TRBJ2-4 for the parts outside the CDR3, the full variable domain is KAGVTQTPRYLIKTRGQQVTLSCSPISGHRSVSWYQQTPGQGLQFLFEYFSETQRNKGNFPGRFSGRQFSNSRSEMNVSTLELGDSALYLCASSSSRTSGTKNIQYFGAGTRLSVL.

Concerning this clone itself: The read stops 3 residues short of the end of the CDR3; the missing end is completed from the germline J gene. The V gene is TRBV20-1, the J gene TRBJ1-5; 9 bases fit TRBD1. V shed 5 bases, J shed 0 bases, and the junction held 5 bases outside the gene matches. Germline lookup yields CDR1 DFQATT and CDR2 SNEGSKA (reference sequence). CDR3 size: 15 residues. CDR3 DNA, as far as it was read: TGCAGTGCTGGGGACAGGGTTAGTAGCAATCAGCCC. Protein sequence: CSAGDRVSSNQP. In full, the CDR3 reads CSAGDRVSSNQPQHF.

Worth noting for this clone: The CDR3 end lies 3 residues beyond the end of the read and is filled in from the germline J gene. The chain uses TRBV6-2 or TRBV6-3 and TRBJ2-5; 8 bases fit TRBD1. CDR1 is MNHEY and CDR2 is SVGEGT in the germline V gene. Trimming removed 4 bases from V and 2 bases from J; junction bases left unmatched: 6. The CDR3 spans 15 residues. The DNA read from the CDR3 is TGTGCCAGCAGTTCTCCCGGGACAGGACAAGAGACC. This gives the protein CASSSPGTGQET. The CDR3 in full is CASSSPGTGQETQYF.

About this clone: The CDR3 end lies 3 residues beyond the end of the read and is filled in from the germline J gene. This chain links TRBV7-2 with TRBJ2-7; D is uncertain. The CDR3 runs to 14 residues. Germline V gene lookup returns CDR1 SGHTA and CDR2 FQGNSA. The V end lost 2 bases, the J end lost 2 bases, and 10 bases lay between the germline ends. CDR3 DNA (partial): TGTGCCAGCAGCTTACCCCCCCTCGCCTACGAG. The encoded protein is CASSLPPLAYE. The CDR3 as a whole reads CASSLPPLAYEQYF.

A remark on this clone: The read finishes 3 residues shy of the CDR3 end, and the germline J gene is used to complete it. The gene calls are TRBV20-1 and TRBJ2-5, with a possible D match to TRBD1 (6 bases). Germline loops: CDR1 DFQATT, CDR2 SNEGSKA (reference sequence). The CDR3 is 13 amino acids. V lost 6 bases and J lost 3, with 14 bases in between. The chain's CDR3 is CSAPLGGKETQYF. The CDR3 bases that were read are TGCAGTGCCCCTCTAGGGGGAAAAGAGACC.

Details on this clone: The CDR3 end is not reached by the read, which stops 3 residues before it; the germline J gene fills it in. The genes are TRBV18 and TRBJ2-1, with 9 bases that match TRBD2. The CDR3 is 14 amino acids. Germline loops: CDR1 KGHSH, CDR2 LQKENI. J was trimmed by 4 bases and V by 2 bases; bases with no gene match: 0. Partial CDR3 DNA: TGTGCCAGCTCACCAACTAGCGGGTACAATGAG. This sequence encodes CASSPTSGYNE. The full CDR3 protein is CASSPTSGYNEQFF.

Of note for this clone: From the germline J gene comes the end of the CDR3, since the read stops 3 residues before it. V and J are TRBV30 and TRBJ2-3, with 10 bases fitting TRBD2. Trimming cost V 3 bases and J 3 bases; bases outside gene matches: 6. This CDR3 has 15 residues. Germline V gives CDR1 GTSNPN, CDR2 SVGIG (reference sequence). The chain's CDR3 is CAWSPSGRGTDTQYF. The part of the CDR3 DNA that was read is TGTGCCTGGAGCCCTAGCGGGAGAGGTACAGATACG.

Points on this clone: The read ends 3 residues before the CDR3 terminus; that terminus is restored from the germline J gene. The rearrangement joins TRBV5-1 to TRBJ2-1; 9 bases fit TRBD2. CDR1 is SGHRS and CDR2 is YFSETQ in the germline V gene. This CDR3 comprises 15 residues. The V segment lost 0 bases and the J segment 7 bases; nucleotides outside the gene matches: 5. The DNA read from the CDR3 is TGCGCCAGCAGCTTGGCTAGCGGGATCCTTAATGAG. Protein product: CASSLASGILNE. The whole CDR3 reads CASSLASGILNEQFF.

This clone is identified as medium-sized from frequency. With the read ending 3 residues before the CDR3 end, the germline J gene is used to fill in that end. The chain carries TRBV18 and TRBJ1-1; unclear D gene. The germline gives CDR1 KGHSH, CDR2 LQKENI. V was shortened by 5 bases and J by 3 bases, with 16 bases between the two germline ends. The CDR3 length is 15 residues. The covered CDR3 bases are TGTGCCAGCTCAACTACGGAAAAGACCTACACTGAA. Translating gives CASSTTEKTYTE. The entire CDR3 sequence reads CASSTTEKTYTEAFF.

Concerning this clone: The read ends 3 residues shy of where the CDR3 ends; the end is completed using the germline J gene. V is TRBV18 and J is TRBJ2-3; a weak D match, TRBD1 (6 bases). This CDR3 contains 14 residues. CDR1 and CDR2 from the germline V gene are KGHSH and LQKENI. Trimming left V 3 bases short and J 6 bases short, with 13 bases between. Partial CDR3 DNA: TGTGCCAGCTCACCGGGCCTCGGACAGGATACG. Translating it yields CASSPGLGQDT. The whole CDR3 sequence is CASSPGLGQDTQYF.